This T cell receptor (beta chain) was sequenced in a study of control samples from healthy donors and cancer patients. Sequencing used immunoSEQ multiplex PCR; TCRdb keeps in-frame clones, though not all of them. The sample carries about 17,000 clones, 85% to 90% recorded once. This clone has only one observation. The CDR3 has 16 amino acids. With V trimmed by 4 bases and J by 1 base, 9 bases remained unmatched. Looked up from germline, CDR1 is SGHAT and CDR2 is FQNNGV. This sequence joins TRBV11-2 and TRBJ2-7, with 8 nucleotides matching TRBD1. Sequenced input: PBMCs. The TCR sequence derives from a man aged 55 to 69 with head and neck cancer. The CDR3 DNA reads TGTGCCAGCAGCTCTAGAGGGACAGGAGGGTCCTACGAGCAGTACTTC. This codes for CASSSRGTGGSYEQYF. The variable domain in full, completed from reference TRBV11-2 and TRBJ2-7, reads EAGVAQSPRYKIIEKRQSVAFWCNPISGHATLYWYQQILGQGPKLLIQFQNNGVVDDSQLPKDRFSAERLKGVDSTLKIQPAKLEDSAVYLCASSSRGTGGSYEQYFGPGTRLTVT.